What follows describes a single T cell receptor (beta chain). Its antigen is currently unknown. Each donor gave 9 to 10 milliliters of peripheral blood. Trimming stripped 3 bases from V and 3 bases from J, with 13 bases between. Germline CDR1 reads KGHDR; CDR2 reads SFDVKD. The CDR3 is 15 amino acids. The sample belongs to a study of blood T cells in healthy people across ages. The study's findings and limits: Reliance upon unsorted PBMCs precluded definitive naive versus antigen-experienced comparison.

Primers used in a second PCR of about 6 to 11 cycles were a sample-barcoded 5' primer and a J-beta primer mix. TCRdb reprocessed the 5' RACE reads via MiXCR and lists one record per CDR3 protein. The repertoire has roughly 1,100,000 distinct CDR3 sequences, around 25% of them found once; the top ten carry around 0.75%. The same data also went into a second study, on T cells of mothers and their children. That study adds: Added by the second PCR's M1S primer were sample barcodes and 2-4 random nucleotides. Some 3 million TCR beta reads per child versus over 9 million per mother.

This clonotype originated in a girl aged 2 to 10 in good health. Sequencing was done on a sample of blood. The genes are TRBV24-1 and TRBJ2-5; TRBD1 is a possible D gene (6 bases). This CDR3 is CATSDPRGLKETQYF. The DNA of the CDR3 is TGTGCCACCAGTGATCCCAGGGGTCTCAAAGAGACCCAGTACTTC.